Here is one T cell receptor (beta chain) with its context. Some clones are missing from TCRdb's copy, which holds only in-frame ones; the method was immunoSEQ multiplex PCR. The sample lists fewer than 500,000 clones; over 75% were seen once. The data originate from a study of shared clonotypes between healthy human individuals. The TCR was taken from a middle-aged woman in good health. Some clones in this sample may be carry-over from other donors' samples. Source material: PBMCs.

This CDR3 is CASRGLAVTGELFF. CDR3 sequence (DNA): TGTGCCAGCAGGGGACTAGCGGTGACCGGGGAGCTGTTTTTT. V usage is TRBV2 and J usage is TRBJ2-2, with 11 positions matching TRBD2. The V and J ends lost 6 bases and 5 bases, in that order; junction bases with no gene match: 2. The CDR3 length is 14 residues. The germline CDR1 and CDR2 sequences are SNHLY and FYNNEI.